This T cell receptor beta chain was retrieved from a study of spatial heterogeneity in lung cancer. One entry per CDR3 protein, called by TCRdb with MiXCR from the 5' RACE reads. The table lists about 52,000 distinct CDR3 sequences, roughly 8.1% of them singletons. Noted time point: blood at routine non-recurrence follow-up after resection. TCRs were sequenced from unsorted whole RNA of tumor, nontumor lung or PBMC. The source was PBMCs, collected at follow-up. This receptor was obtained from a female donor with early-stage non-small cell lung cancer.

The CDR3 DNA reads TGCGCCAGCAGTGAAACCCTCCGGGGAGAAAAACTGTTTTTT. Translating gives CASSETLRGEKLFF. The rearrangement uses TRBV10-2 and TRBJ1-4; D is uncertain. With 3 bases removed from V and 8 bases from J, the gap between germline ends came to 13 bases. The CDR3 is 14 amino acids. From germline, CDR1 is WSHSY and CDR2 SAAADI.